This TCR beta chain was identified during a study of CXCR3-negative and CXCR3-positive naive CD8 T cells. Study results and caveats: Naive cells that were CXCR3-positive had more hydrophobic TRB CDR3s (compared with CXCR3-negative naive cells).

UMI labels and 5' RACE were used to prepare the TRB cDNA libraries. TCRdb reprocessed the 5' RACE reads, keeping one entry per CDR3 protein, no DNA. The sample has some 54,000 distinct CDR3 sequences, and its top ten clones hold 0.5% to 0.6%. From germline, CDR1 is SQVTM and CDR2 ANQGSEA. The CDR3 covers 12 residues. Comment on this clonotype: Its target is not known.

This chain links TRBV29-1 with TRBJ1-2; TCRdb selects TRBD1, and the lack of DNA leaves this call unchecked. The sequencing sample was made of naive CXCR3+ CD8+ T cells from blood. As for subset: CD45RO-CCR7+CD27+CD95- naive CD8+ T cells expressing CXCR3 (TNR3+). The clonotype comes from a human donor in good health. Some clones in this sample may be carry-over from other donors' samples. CDR3 in amino acids: CSVRGGYYGHTF.